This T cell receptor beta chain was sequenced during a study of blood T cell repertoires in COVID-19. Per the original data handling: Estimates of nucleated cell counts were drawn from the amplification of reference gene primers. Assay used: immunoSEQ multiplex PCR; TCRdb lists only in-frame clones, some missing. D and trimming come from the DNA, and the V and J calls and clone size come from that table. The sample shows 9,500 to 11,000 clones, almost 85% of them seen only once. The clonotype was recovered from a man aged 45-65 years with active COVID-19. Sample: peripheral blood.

In DNA, the CDR3 is TGTGCCAGCAGCGGGGACAGCACCGAGGGCGAGCAGTACTTC. This encodes CASSGDSTEGEQYF. The rearrangement uses TRBV2 and TRBJ2-7; 7 bases are shared with TRBD1. The junction had 11 bases not matched to a gene; V was cut back by 6 bases and J by 6 bases. Germline CDR1 and CDR2: SNHLY and FYNNEI. This CDR3 is built from 14 residues.